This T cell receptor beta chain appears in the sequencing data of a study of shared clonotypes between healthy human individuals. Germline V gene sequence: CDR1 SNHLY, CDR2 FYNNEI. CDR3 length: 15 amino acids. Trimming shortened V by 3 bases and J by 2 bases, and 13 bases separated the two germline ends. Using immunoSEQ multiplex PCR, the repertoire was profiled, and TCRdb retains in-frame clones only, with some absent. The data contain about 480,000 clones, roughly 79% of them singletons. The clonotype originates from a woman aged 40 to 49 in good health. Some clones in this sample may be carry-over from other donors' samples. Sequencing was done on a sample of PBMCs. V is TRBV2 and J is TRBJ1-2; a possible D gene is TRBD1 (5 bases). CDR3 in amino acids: CASSDPTGGNYGYTF. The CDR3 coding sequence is TGTGCCAGCAGTGATCCAACCGGGGGAAACTATGGCTACACCTTC.